This T cell receptor beta chain was captured in a study of read filtering for tumor transcriptome and immune sequencing. The overall study: Whole-transcriptome libraries were prepared after DNase treatment. TCR-mapped reads were about 4 to 11 million with IR-seq versus about 85 to 1,300 with RNA-seq.

The study, taken as a whole, reports: RNA-seq captured clonotypes less deeply and reliably than IR-seq.

A word on this clonotype: What it binds is not known.

With 4 bases clipped from V and 2 bases from J, the junction kept 6 bases outside the gene matches. This CDR3 contains 16 residues. The germline V gene encodes CDR1 SGHRS and CDR2 YFSETQ. The library was built from roughly 400 ng RNA with molecular barcoded adaptors for alpha/delta and beta/gamma chains. TCRdb independently ran MiXCR on the reads; one entry per CDR3 protein. The sample yields some 120,000 distinct CDR3 sequences, 10% to 15% seen once. Specimen: a population of CD138-negative cells sorted from bone marrow. This clonotype was sampled from a donor at least 40 years old with multiple myeloma. The V call is TRBV5-1, the J call TRBJ2-1, with 10 nucleotides matching TRBD1. The CDR3 nucleotides are TGCGCCAGCAGCCTCGGACAGGGGGTCACCTACAATGAGCAGTTCTTC. It specifies CASSLGQGVTYNEQFF.